Ten or more counts support the clone carrying this TCR beta chain. As yet, its antigen is unknown. This CDR3 contains 13 residues. The V gene lost 4 bases and the J gene lost 5 bases, with 9 bases spanning the gap. Germline lookup yields CDR1 MNHEY and CDR2 SVGAGI. Sequenced patients had shown CD8+CD57+ cell expansion by flow cytometry. Severe acquired aplastic anemia affected all patients. These data are taken from a study of CD8+CD57+ T cells in acquired aplastic anemia. About the study: Quantities of DNA derived from sorted CD4+ and CD8+ cells averaged around 3 ug. Study results and limitations: Comparison of patients with controls identified around 28 shared CD8+ CDR3 sequences. CD8+ Simpson's diversity showed no significant patient-control difference.

Both TCR beta VDJ combination and CDR3 sequence profiling were carried out. Genomic DNA was the template for this profiling. Each CDR3 protein gets one entry after TCRdb re-called the reads with MiXCR. The top ten clones hold 3.2% of a sample with approximately 170,000 distinct CDR3 sequences, more than 45% of them seen once. The sequencing input was sorted CD4+, CD8+, or CD8+CD57+ T cells (not recorded which) from PBMCs. The sequence came from a human donor with aplastic anemia. This chain links TRBV6-5 with TRBJ1-5; tentative D call: TRBD1 (6 bases). CDR3 nucleotides: TGTGCCAGCAGTTTGAACAGGGATCAGCCCCAGCATTTT. Amino acids: CASSLNRDQPQHF.